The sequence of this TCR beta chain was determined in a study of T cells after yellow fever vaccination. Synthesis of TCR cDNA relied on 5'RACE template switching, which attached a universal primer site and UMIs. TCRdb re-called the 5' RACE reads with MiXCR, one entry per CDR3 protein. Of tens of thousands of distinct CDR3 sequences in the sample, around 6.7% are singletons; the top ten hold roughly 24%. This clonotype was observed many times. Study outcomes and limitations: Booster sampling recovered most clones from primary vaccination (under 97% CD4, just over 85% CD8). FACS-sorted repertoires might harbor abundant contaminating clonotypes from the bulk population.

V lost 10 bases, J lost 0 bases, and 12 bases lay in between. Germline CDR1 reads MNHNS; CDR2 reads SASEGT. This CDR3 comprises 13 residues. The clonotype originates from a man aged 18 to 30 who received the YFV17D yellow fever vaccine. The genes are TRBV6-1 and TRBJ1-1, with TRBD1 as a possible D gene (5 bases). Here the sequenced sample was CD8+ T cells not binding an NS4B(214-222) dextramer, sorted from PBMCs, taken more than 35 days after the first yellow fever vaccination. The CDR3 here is CATGGGLNTEAFF. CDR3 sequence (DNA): TGTGCCACCGGGGGGGGGTTGAACACTGAAGCTTTCTTT.